This TCR beta chain was retrieved from a study of cytomegalovirus exposure and HLA in healthy donors. As to this clone: Its cognate antigen is unknown.

Clones were sequenced by immunoSEQ multiplex PCR, and TCRdb holds only the in-frame ones, with some missing. Of 200,000 to 250,000 clones listed, over 80% are singletons. The junction had 1 base not matched to a gene; V was cut back by 4 bases and J by 0 bases. The length of the CDR3 is 14 residues. CDR1 and CDR2 from the germline V gene are SGHRS and YFSETQ. Overall study results and limits: Cytomegalovirus association was listed for about 150 TCR beta chains. It was confirmed in vitro that three of the CMV-associated chains were specific for CMV antigens. Despite most TCR sequences being rare, some public TCRs occurred in many donors.

Sequenced sample: PBMCs. This TCR came from a woman younger than 45 in good health and CMV-seropositive. J is TRBJ1-2 and V is TRBV5-1; 9 bases agree with TRBD1. The CDR3 DNA reads as TGCGCCAGCAGCGGGGACAGGGCTAACTATGGCTACACCTTC. As protein: CASSGDRANYGYTF.